These T cell receptor beta chains were read from a single sample in a study of blood T cell repertoires in COVID-19. Libraries were prepared by immunoSEQ multiplex PCR; TCRdb keeps only in-frame clonotypes and omits some of them. The repertoire includes about 300,000 clones, roughly 85% of them detected once, and approximately 5% sits in the top ten. The specimen sequenced was PBMCs or T cells enriched from blood (not recorded which). The receptors shown here come from a woman aged 25 to 45 who had recovered from COVID-19. The CDR3 runs from the conserved cysteine through the conserved F or W. A D gene is named only where the DNA matches it firmly.

v_gene	len	d_gene	j_gene	CDR3aa
TRBV6-5	14	TRBD1	TRBJ1-1	CASSLGTGIAEAFF
TRBV19	15	-	TRBJ2-1	CATSNGFRSYNEQFF
TRBV19	14	-	TRBJ1-5	CASCRGAGHQPQHF
TRBV30	11	-	TRBJ1-1	CAWNFNTEAFF
TRBV6-5	16	TRBD2	TRBJ2-7	CASSYTASGVSYEQYF
TRBV30	15	TRBD1	TRBJ1-6	CAWSAGTGRNSPLHF
TRBV19	19	TRBD1	TRBJ1-1	CASSSHSGTAALKNTEAFF
TRBV27	16	TRBD1	TRBJ1-6	CASGIPGTGNNSPLHF
TRBV7-2	15	-	TRBJ2-1	CASSLAVRGINEQFF
TRBV30	18	TRBD1	TRBJ1-6	CAWSVGATGGTRNSPLHF
TRBV19	13	-	TRBJ1-1	CASSALQGPEAFF
TRBV9	17	-	TRBJ2-7	CASSVVLRDGSSYEQYF
TRBV12-3/TRBV12-4	12	TRBD1	TRBJ1-1	CAWGQGASEAFF
TRBV4-2	15	TRBD1	TRBJ2-2	CASSQERQGSGELFF
TRBV18	16	-	TRBJ2-2	CASSPLGTTNTGELFF
TRBV4-2	16	-	TRBJ2-3	CASSEKPSAGTDTQYF
TRBV6-2/TRBV6-3	11	-	TRBJ1-1	CASSYAREAFF
TRBV30	13	-	TRBJ1-1	CAWGSRRRTEAFF
TRBV2	15	-	TRBJ2-5	CASSEGGQGGVTQYF
TRBV11-3	13	TRBD2	TRBJ2-4	CASSLREGGIQYF
TRBV6-5	16	-	TRBJ1-2	CASSYRDSEGPYGYTF
TRBV5-1	16	-	TRBJ1-4	CASSSAGGEANEKLFF
TRBV7-3	16	TRBD2	TRBJ2-5	CASSPEGAGGLTTQYF
TRBV19	16	-	TRBJ1-5	CASSIPRQLHNQPQHF
TRBV11-2	13	-	TRBJ1-5	CASSAREDQPQHF
TRBV24-1	14	TRBD2	TRBJ2-5	CATSDSASGGTQYF
TRBV13	14	TRBD1	TRBJ1-4	CASSLATGNEKLFF
TRBV19	15	TRBD1	TRBJ1-6	CASSIQGQGSSPLHF
TRBV7-3	16	TRBD2	TRBJ2-3	CASSLNRRGGADTQYF
TRBV4-2	13	-	TRBJ2-1	CASSQPPRDEQFF
TRBV18	12	-	TRBJ2-3	CASSPRIDTQYF
TRBV5-1	14	TRBD1	TRBJ1-1	CASSFQGENTEAFF
TRBV19	14	TRBD1	TRBJ1-2	CASSIADRGHGYTF
TRBV3-1/TRBV3-2	17	-	TRBJ2-6	CASSQWAGEQGANVLTF
TRBV9	14	TRBD1	TRBJ1-1	CASSLRQGGTEAFF
TRBV4-2	13	-	TRBJ1-6	CASSQDSWTPLHF
TRBV21-1	15	-	TRBJ1-4	CASSCTDRGNEKLFF
TRBV7-2	13	-	TRBJ2-5	CASSLQRKETQYF
TRBV14	16	-	TRBJ1-6	CASSQIWGTGNSPLHF
TRBV9	16	TRBD1	TRBJ2-1	CASSAGDRGLRDEQFF
TRBV7-9	13	-	TRBJ1-1	CASSLAWGAEAFF
TRBV10-3	12	-	TRBJ1-5	CAISSDNQPQHF
TRBV24-1	13	TRBD2	TRBJ2-3	CATSDLAGGTQYF
TRBV9	14	-	TRBJ1-1	CASSVHGVLPEAFF
TRBV5-1	16	TRBD1	TRBJ2-2	CASSTHGTGNTGELFF
TRBV7-2	13	-	TRBJ1-2	CASSLASYYGYTF